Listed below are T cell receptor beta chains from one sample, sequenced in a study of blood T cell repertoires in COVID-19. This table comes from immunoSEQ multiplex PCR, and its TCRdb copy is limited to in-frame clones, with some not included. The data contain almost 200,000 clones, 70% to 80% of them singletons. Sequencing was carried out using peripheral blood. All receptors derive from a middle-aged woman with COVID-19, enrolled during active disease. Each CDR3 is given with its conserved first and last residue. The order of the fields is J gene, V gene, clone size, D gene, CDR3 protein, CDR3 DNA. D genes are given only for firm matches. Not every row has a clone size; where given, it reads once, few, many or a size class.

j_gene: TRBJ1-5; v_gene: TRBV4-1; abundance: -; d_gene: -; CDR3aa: CASSQGAGAQGPQHF; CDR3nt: TGCGCCAGCAGCCAGGGGGCAGGCGCCCAGGGGCCCCAGCATTTT
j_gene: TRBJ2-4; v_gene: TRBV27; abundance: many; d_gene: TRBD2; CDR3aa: CASKTGGTNIQYF; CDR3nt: TGTGCCAGCAAGACGGGAGGGACGAACATTCAGTACTTC
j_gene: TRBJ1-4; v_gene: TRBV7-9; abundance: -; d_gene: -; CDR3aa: CASSSGQFIEKLFF; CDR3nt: TGTGCCAGCAGTTCCGGACAGTTTATTGAAAAACTGTTTTTT
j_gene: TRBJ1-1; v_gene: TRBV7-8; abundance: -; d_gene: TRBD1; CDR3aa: CASSTDRVGTEAFF; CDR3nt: TGTGCCAGCAGCACGGACAGGGTTGGCACTGAAGCTTTCTTT
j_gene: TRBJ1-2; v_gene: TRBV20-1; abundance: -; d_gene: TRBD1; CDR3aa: CSASKQGFYGYTF; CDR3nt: TGCAGTGCCAGTAAACAGGGGTTCTATGGCTACACCTTC
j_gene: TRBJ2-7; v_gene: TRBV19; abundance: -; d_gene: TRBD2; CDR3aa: CASSIGGTSGIYEQYF; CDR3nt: TGTGCCAGTAGTATAGGCGGGACTAGCGGGATCTACGAGCAGTACTTC
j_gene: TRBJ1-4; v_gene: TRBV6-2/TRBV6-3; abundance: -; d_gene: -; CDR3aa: CASSYSRRRRNEKLFF; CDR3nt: TGTGCCAGCAGTTACTCGAGACGGAGGAGGAATGAAAAACTGTTTTTT
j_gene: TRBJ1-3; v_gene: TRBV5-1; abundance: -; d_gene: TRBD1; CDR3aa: CASSPRGQIGNTIYF; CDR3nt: TGCGCCAGCAGCCCGAGGGGGCAGATTGGAAACACCATATATTTT
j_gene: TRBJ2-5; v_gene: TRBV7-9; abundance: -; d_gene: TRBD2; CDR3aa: CASSPAGETQYF; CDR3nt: TGTGCCAGCTCCCCAGCGGGGGAGACCCAGTACTTC
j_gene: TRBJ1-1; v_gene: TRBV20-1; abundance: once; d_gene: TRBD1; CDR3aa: CSASWTGGGTEAFF; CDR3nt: TGCAGTGCTAGTTGGACAGGGGGTGGAACTGAAGCTTTCTTT
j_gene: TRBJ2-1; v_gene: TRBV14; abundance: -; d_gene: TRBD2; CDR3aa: CASSRQLAGEGEQFF; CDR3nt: TGTGCCAGCAGTAGACAACTAGCGGGAGAGGGTGAGCAGTTCTTC
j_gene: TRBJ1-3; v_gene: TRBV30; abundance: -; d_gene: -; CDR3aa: CAWSRNSPRSGNTIYF; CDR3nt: TGTGCCTGGAGTCGTAACAGCCCACGGTCGGGAAACACCATATATTTT
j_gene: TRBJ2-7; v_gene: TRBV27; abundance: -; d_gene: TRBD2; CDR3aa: CATASGRAYEQYF; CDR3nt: TGTGCCACCGCTAGCGGGAGGGCCTACGAGCAGTACTTC
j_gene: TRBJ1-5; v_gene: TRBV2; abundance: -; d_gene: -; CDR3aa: CASSSSGNQPQHF; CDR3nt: TGTGCCAGCAGCTCCTCAGGCAATCAGCCCCAGCATTTT
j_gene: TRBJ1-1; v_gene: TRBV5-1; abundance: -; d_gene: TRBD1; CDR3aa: CASSGGGETEAFF; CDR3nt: TGCGCCAGCAGCGGAGGGGGCGAAACTGAAGCTTTCTTT
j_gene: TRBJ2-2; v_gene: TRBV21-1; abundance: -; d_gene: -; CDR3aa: CASSGQERTGELFF; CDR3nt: TGTGCCAGCAGTGGACAGGAACGCACCGGGGAGCTGTTTTTT
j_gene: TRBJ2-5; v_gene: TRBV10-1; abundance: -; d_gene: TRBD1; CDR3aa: CASSGQGAETQYF; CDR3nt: TGCGCCAGCAGCGGACAGGGGGCAGAGACCCAGTACTTC
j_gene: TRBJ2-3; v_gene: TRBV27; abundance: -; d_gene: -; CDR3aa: CASSSTVVDTQYF; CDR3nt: TGTGCCAGCAGTTCAACGGTGGTGGATACGCAGTATTTT
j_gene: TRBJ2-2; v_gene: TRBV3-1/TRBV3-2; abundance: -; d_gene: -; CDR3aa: CASSQVTMNTGELFF; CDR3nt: TGTGCCAGCAGCCAAGTTACTATGAACACCGGGGAGCTGTTTTTT